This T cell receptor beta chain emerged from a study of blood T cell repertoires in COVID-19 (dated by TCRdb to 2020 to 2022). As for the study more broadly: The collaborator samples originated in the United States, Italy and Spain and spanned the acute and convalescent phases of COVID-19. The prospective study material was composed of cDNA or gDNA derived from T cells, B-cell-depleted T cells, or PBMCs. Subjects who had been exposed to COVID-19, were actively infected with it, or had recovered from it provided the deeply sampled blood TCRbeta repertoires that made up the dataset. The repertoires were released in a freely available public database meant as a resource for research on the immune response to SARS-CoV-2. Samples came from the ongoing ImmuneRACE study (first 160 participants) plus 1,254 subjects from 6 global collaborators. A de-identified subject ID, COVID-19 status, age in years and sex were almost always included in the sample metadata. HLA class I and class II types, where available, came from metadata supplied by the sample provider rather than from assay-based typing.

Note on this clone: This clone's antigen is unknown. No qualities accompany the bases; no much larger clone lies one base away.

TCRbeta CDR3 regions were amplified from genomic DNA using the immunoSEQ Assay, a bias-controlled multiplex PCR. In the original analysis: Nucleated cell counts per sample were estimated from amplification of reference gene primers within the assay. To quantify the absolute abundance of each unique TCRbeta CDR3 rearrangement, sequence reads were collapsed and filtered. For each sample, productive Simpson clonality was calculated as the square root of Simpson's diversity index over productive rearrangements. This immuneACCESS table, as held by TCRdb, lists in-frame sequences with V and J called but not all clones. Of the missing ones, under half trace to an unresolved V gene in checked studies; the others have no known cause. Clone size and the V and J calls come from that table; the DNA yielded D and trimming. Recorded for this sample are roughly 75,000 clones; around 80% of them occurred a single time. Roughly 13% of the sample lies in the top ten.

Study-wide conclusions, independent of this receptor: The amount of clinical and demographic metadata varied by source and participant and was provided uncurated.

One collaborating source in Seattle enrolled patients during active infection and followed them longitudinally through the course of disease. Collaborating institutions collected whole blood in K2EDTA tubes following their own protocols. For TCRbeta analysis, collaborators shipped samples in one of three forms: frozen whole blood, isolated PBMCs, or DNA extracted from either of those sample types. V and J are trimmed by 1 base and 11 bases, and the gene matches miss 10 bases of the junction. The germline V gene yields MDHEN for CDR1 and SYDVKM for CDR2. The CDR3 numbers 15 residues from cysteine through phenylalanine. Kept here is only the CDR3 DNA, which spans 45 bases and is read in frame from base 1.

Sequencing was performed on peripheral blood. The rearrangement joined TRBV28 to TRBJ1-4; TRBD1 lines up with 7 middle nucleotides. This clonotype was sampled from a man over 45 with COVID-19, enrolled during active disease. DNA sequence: TGTGCCAGCAGTTTATACCAGGAGGGGGCTAGCAAACTGTTTTTT. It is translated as CASSLYQEGASKLFF.